This TCR beta chain was recorded in a study of T cell responses to AZD1222 COVID-19 vaccine. Data came from immunoSEQ multiplex PCR; TCRdb stores just in-frame clones and leaves some out. Of about 110,000 clones in the sample, 92% were seen once. Study-level points and caveats: Vaccine-associated CD4 TCRs spanned spike, dominant at 160-218 and 743-854.

Concerning this clone: Its antigen is still unknown.

The sequence was obtained from an adult who received the AZD1222 COVID-19 vaccine. The starting material was peripheral blood, obtained 28 days after the second AZD1222 dose.

The CDR3 loop reads CASSPANKETQYF. CDR3 coding DNA: TGTGCCAGCTCACCAGCCAATAAAGAGACCCAGTACTTC. The rearrangement uses TRBV18 and TRBJ2-5; D is unresolved. Per the germline V gene, CDR1 is KGHSH and CDR2 is LQKENI. Trimming shortened V by 2 bases and J by 3 bases, and 7 bases separated the two germline ends. This CDR3 has 13 residues.